This T cell receptor beta chain was obtained from a study of T cells in Graves' hyperthyroidism and ophthalmopathy. The V end lost 3 bases, the J end lost 0 bases, and 0 bases lay between the germline ends. The CDR3 loop spans 12 amino acids. Amplified regions were TCR beta CDR3 sequences from RNA transcripts. RT-PCR in the first round (using the HTBI primer set) targeted the TCR CDR3. TCRdb ran MiXCR on the multiplex PCR reads and lists one entry per CDR3 protein. Here the sample spans 300,000 to 450,000 distinct CDR3 sequences, 15% to 18% being singletons. Those patients with uncontrolled infection, other autoimmune disease, pregnancy or lactation were excluded. Blood was drawn at first hyperthyroidism diagnosis, before any ophthalmopathy symptoms. The table lists this clonotype with many counts.

The chain joins TRBV12-3 or TRBV12-4 to TRBJ1-3, with unresolved D. Sequenced material: blood. The origin of this receptor is a woman aged 18-30 years with Graves' hyperthyroidism that later progressed to Graves' ophthalmopathy. The CDR3 DNA follows: TGTGCCAGCAGTTTCTCTGGAAACACCATATATTTT. This encodes CASSFSGNTIYF.